One sample yielded the 26 T cell receptor beta chains listed below, sequenced in a study of monozygotic twins with inflammatory bowel disease. After re-calling the 5' RACE reads, TCRdb lists one entry per CDR3 protein, DNA absent. Its table records roughly 320,000 distinct CDR3 sequences. Sequenced: blood. These receptors came from a human donor with ulcerative colitis or Crohn's disease, or a healthy co-twin of an affected twin (not recorded which).

The chain joins TRBV4-2 to TRBJ1-5. This CDR3 has 15 amino acids. CDR1 and CDR2 (germline): LGHNA, YNFKEQ. The CDR3 spells CASSQSALLDQPQHF.

J is TRBJ2-2 and V is TRBV18; the TRBD1 assignment by TCRdb is unverifiable without DNA. The CDR3 sequence is 14 residues long. The germline V gene encodes CDR1 KGHSH and CDR2 LQKENI. The CDR3 protein is CASSPPRGTGELFF.

The chain employs TRBV24-1 and TRBJ1-2; TCRdb outputs TRBD1, but without DNA this stays unchecked. This CDR3 is 15 amino acids long. Germline V lookup: CDR1 KGHDR, CDR2 SFDVKD. CDR3 sequence reads: CATSGTTTGNYGYTF.

The chain couples TRBV20-1 to TRBJ1-1. Germline-derived CDR1 and CDR2 are DFQATT and SNEGSKA (reference sequence). This CDR3 is 14 amino acids long. The CDR3 sequence: CSALRPNMNTEAFF.

V gene TRBV5-4 combines with J gene TRBJ1-1. The V gene's germline CDR1 is SGHNT and CDR2 YYREEE (reference sequence). This CDR3 spans 14 amino acids. The CDR3 reads CASSFRDRNTEAFF. Using reference TRBV5-4 and TRBJ1-1 for the parts outside the CDR3, the full variable domain is ETGVTQSPTHLIKTRGQQVTLRCSSQSGHNTVSWYQQALGQGPQFIFQYYREEENGRGNFPPRFSGLQFPNYSSELNVNALELDDSALYLCASSFRDRNTEAFFGQGTRLTVV.

The chain combines TRBV7-9 with TRBJ2-2; the TCRdb call, TRBD2, lacks DNA for checking. The CDR3 length is 12 residues. The germline gives CDR1 SEHNR, CDR2 FQNEAQ (reference sequence). Here the CDR3 reads CASSTSGRTLFF.

V and J are TRBV7-8 and TRBJ1-2; absent DNA, TCRdb's TRBD1 call cannot be checked. Germline V gives CDR1 SGHVS, CDR2 FQNEAQ. The CDR3 consists of 16 residues. The CDR3 reads CASSLDGTGLSYGYTF. The variable domain in full, completed from reference TRBV7-8 and TRBJ1-2, reads GAGVSQSPRYKVAKRGQDVALRCDPISGHVSLFWYQQALGQGPEFLTYFQNEAQLDKSGLPSDRFFAERPEGSVSTLKIQRTQQEDSAVYLCASSLDGTGLSYGYTFGSGTRLTVV.

V usage is TRBV12-3 or TRBV12-4 and J usage is TRBJ2-1; TCRdb gives TRBD1 as the D gene, but with no DNA this cannot be confirmed. CDR3 size: 15 residues. CDR3: CASSLFLQGGNEQFF.

The chain links TRBV5-4 to TRBJ2-2; TCRdb returns TRBD1, unconfirmable since there is no DNA. Germline V gene sequence: CDR1 SGHNT, CDR2 YYREEE (reference sequence). The CDR3 is 16 residues long. The CDR3 sequence is CASSLGQAFNTGELFF.

The V call is TRBV6-1, the J call TRBJ1-2. The germline CDR1 and CDR2 sequences are MNHNS and SASEGT. This CDR3 region has 16 residues. The CDR3 loop reads CASSEMGRAPNYGYTF.

The V gene is TRBV6-2 or TRBV6-3, the J gene TRBJ2-1. The CDR3 totals 15 residues. In germline, CDR1 is MNHEY, CDR2 SVGEGT. The CDR3: CASSYMSRSNNEQFF.

The gene calls are TRBV28 and TRBJ2-2. The V gene's germline CDR1 is MDHEN and CDR2 SYDVKM. This CDR3 spans 14 amino acids. CDR3 residues: CATPGTSGTGELFF.

The J gene is TRBJ1-5, the V gene TRBV20-1; no DNA is available, so the TRBD1 call from TCRdb remains unchecked. Germline assignment: CDR1 DFQATT and CDR2 SNEGSKA (reference sequence). This CDR3 has 15 amino acids. The CDR3: CSARAGFNSNQPQHF.

This chain uses TRBV5-1 with TRBJ2-7. The germline V gene has CDR1 SGHRS and CDR2 YFSETQ. CDR3 length: 14 amino acids. CDR3 in amino acids: CASSLAGTWYEQYF.

The J gene is TRBJ2-7, the V gene TRBV2. Germline CDR1 SNHLY, CDR2 FYNNEI. The CDR3 contains 17 residues. CDR3 in amino acids: CASSEASHRPSSYEQYF.

This chain joins TRBV11-2 and TRBJ2-1; absent DNA, TCRdb's TRBD2 call cannot be checked. CDR1 is SGHAT and CDR2 is FQNNGV in the germline V gene. CDR3 length equals 16 residues. The CDR3: CASSLDLTSGYNEQFF. Together with reference TRBV11-2 and TRBJ2-1, the CDR3 gives the full variable domain: EAGVAQSPRYKIIEKRQSVAFWCNPISGHATLYWYQQILGQGPKLLIQFQNNGVVDDSQLPKDRFSAERLKGVDSTLKIQPAKLEDSAVYLCASSLDLTSGYNEQFFGPGTRLTVL.

The V gene is TRBV10-3, the J gene TRBJ2-2; TCRdb calls TRBD2, which cannot be checked without DNA. Looked up from germline, CDR1 is ENHRY and CDR2 is SYGVKD. The CDR3 is made up of 15 amino acids. CDR3: CAISREGTRTGELFF.

The chain combines TRBV5-4 with TRBJ2-1; TCRdb picks TRBD2, but there is no DNA to check that call. Germline V gene lookup returns CDR1 SGHNT and CDR2 YYREEE (reference sequence). This CDR3 comprises 16 residues. The CDR3 protein is CASSLLLRGGYNEQFF.

The chain uses TRBV12-3 or TRBV12-4 and TRBJ2-7; TCRdb designates TRBD1, a call that cannot be tested without DNA. The CDR3 extends over 14 amino acids. CDR3: CASSPTGAAYEQYF.

This sequence joins TRBV6-2 or TRBV6-3 and TRBJ2-1; TCRdb's D call, TRBD2, is unchecked because there is no DNA. The CDR3 spans 14 residues. Germline CDR1 is MNHEY and CDR2 is SVGEGT. This chain's CDR3 is CASSPSGKGNEQFF.

The rearrangement uses TRBV12-3 or TRBV12-4 and TRBJ2-7; absent DNA, TCRdb's TRBD1 call cannot be checked. CDR3 size: 13 residues. The chain's CDR3 is CASRDTAMNEQYF.

The CDR3 loop is CASSLLGNPSTDTQYF. The V call is TRBV7-3, the J call TRBJ2-3. Germline CDR1 and CDR2: SGHTA and FQGTGA. The CDR3 consists of 16 residues.

The chain recombines TRBV19 with TRBJ2-2; TCRdb gives TRBD2 as the D gene, but with no DNA this cannot be confirmed. CDR3 size: 16 residues. From germline, CDR1 is LNHDA and CDR2 SQIVND (reference sequence). The CDR3 reads CASSPGLAGVGWELFF.

CDR3 in amino acids: CAISAGQAYNEQFF. The chain employs TRBV10-3 and TRBJ2-1; no DNA is available, so the TRBD1 call from TCRdb remains unchecked. The CDR3 is 14 residues long. CDR1 is ENHRY and CDR2 is SYGVKD in the germline V gene.

The rearrangement links TRBV4-2 to TRBJ2-7. The CDR3 is 12 residues long. The germline V gene has CDR1 LGHNA and CDR2 YNFKEQ. CDR3 residues: CASSQFATEQYF.

The chain carries TRBV9 and TRBJ2-5; TCRdb returns TRBD1, unconfirmable since there is no DNA. The CDR3 is 16 amino acids. Germline CDR1 SGDLS, CDR2 YYNGEE. The CDR3 protein is CASSVGATQAGETQYF.